This T cell receptor (beta chain) came from a study of technical replicates of blood from a handful of donors. TCRdb keeps only in-frame clones here, not all; method: immunoSEQ multiplex PCR. The data hold around 68,000 clones, with less than 98% observed a single time. The sequence derives from a human donor in good health. Specimen: T cells isolated from PBMCs.

The CDR3 DNA is TGTGCCAGCAGCGCTCCTAGCGGGAGGGAGGAGACCCAGTACTTC. As protein: CASSAPSGREETQYF. The chain employs TRBV11-3 and TRBJ2-5; 12 nucleotides align to TRBD2. J gave up 5 bases and V 5 bases, and 6 bases lay outside the gene matches. CDR1 and CDR2 from the germline V gene are SGHNT and YENEEA. This CDR3 region has 15 residues.